This passage covers 20 T cell receptor beta chains from one sample sequenced in a study of T cells and copy number aberrations in small-cell lung cancer. The table came from immunoSEQ multiplex PCR; TCRdb's copy has only in-frame clones and leaves some out. This sample carries a few thousand clones, over 60% of them seen once, and the ten largest clones take 8.8%. Sequencing used normal tissue next to the tumor. Receptor source: a woman in her sixties with small cell lung cancer.

The chain combines TRBV7-6 with TRBJ2-5, with D possibly called TRBD1 or TRBD2 (5 bases each). This CDR3 contains 15 residues. Trimming stripped 6 bases from V and 11 bases from J, with 25 bases between. Per germline, CDR1 SGHVS and CDR2 FNYEAQ. The CDR3 nucleotides read TGTGCCAGCAGTCATACGTGGGGCAAACTGGGGGAGCAGTACTTC. Its translation: CASSHTWGKLGEQYF.

Of note for this clone: One junction end disagrees with the germline gene, perhaps due to a read error. The rearrangement uses TRBV18 and TRBJ1-1; 12 nucleotides line up with TRBD1. The CDR3 runs 13 residues. CDR1 KGHSH and CDR2 LQKENI come from the germline V gene. CDR3 amino acids: CVSSEGQGAQAFF. CDR3 nucleotides: TGTGTCAGCTCAGAGGGACAGGGGGCGCAGGCTTTCTTT.

The chain recombines TRBV15 with TRBJ2-3; 7 nucleotides line up with TRBD2. CDR1 is LNHNV, CDR2 YYDKDF, per germline (reference sequence). V gave up 2 bases and J gave up 4 bases; unmatched junction bases: 3. There are 14 residues in the CDR3. The CDR3 region has the DNA TGTGCCACCAGCAGAAATGCGGGGGCAGATACGCAGTATTTT. Translated: CATSRNAGADTQYF.

This chain joins TRBV29-1 and TRBJ2-1, with unresolved D. This CDR3 comprises 14 residues. CDR1 is SQVTM and CDR2 is ANQGSEA in the germline V gene. V was trimmed by 3 bases and J by 8 bases, leaving 17 bases between them. CDR3 nucleotides: TGCAGCGTTGACGTCCCGCACCTGATGGATGAGCAGTTCTTC. Its protein is CSVDVPHLMDEQFF.

CDR3 nucleotide sequence: TGTGCCATCAGAAAGACAGGGATGGACACTGAAGCTTTCTTT. Amino acid sequence: CAIRKTGMDTEAFF. The rearrangement links TRBV10-3 to TRBJ1-1; 7 bases map to TRBD1. This CDR3 has 14 amino acids. The germline CDR1 and CDR2 sequences are ENHRY and SYGVKD. With 6 bases clipped from V and 3 bases from J, the junction kept 7 bases outside the gene matches.

This clone rates as large. The chain is built from TRBV15 and TRBJ2-2; D is perhaps TRBD1 (6 bases). CDR1 and CDR2 (germline): LNHNV, YYDKDF (reference sequence). This CDR3 is built from 15 residues. Trimming removed 5 bases at V and 2 bases at J, with 12 bases between. The chain's CDR3 is CATSDGQINTGELFF. CDR3 sequence (DNA): TGTGCCACCAGCGATGGACAGATTAACACCGGGGAGCTGTTTTTT.

The chain has TRBV29-1 and TRBJ2-3; D is tentatively TRBD1 or TRBD2 (5 bases each). CDR1 is SQVTM, CDR2 ANQGSEA, per germline. There are 13 residues in the CDR3. The germline V and J ends were trimmed by 3 bases and 3 bases, with 10 bases remaining between them. The CDR3: CSVERGRTDTQYF. In DNA, the CDR3 is TGCAGCGTTGAGAGGGGCCGGACAGATACGCAGTATTTT.

This chain uses TRBV30 with TRBJ2-3; possibly TRBD1 or TRBD2 for D (6 bases each). The length of the CDR3 is 13 residues. The germline V gene has CDR1 GTSNPN and CDR2 SVGIG (reference sequence). V was shortened by 7 bases and J by 1 base, with 12 bases between the two germline ends. CDR3 DNA: TGTGCCTTAGCGGAGGGGGGCACAGATACGCAGTATTTT. Translation gives CALAEGGTDTQYF.

The V gene is TRBV6-5, the J gene TRBJ1-1; D may be TRBD1 (6 bases). The CDR3 spans 14 residues. Germline CDR1 MNHEY, CDR2 SVGAGI. V was cut by 5 bases and J by 4 bases, with 14 bases left in between. CDR3 protein: CASSPRQEATEAFF. As DNA, the CDR3 is TGTGCCAGCAGTCCTCGACAGGAAGCCACTGAAGCTTTCTTT.

The genes are TRBV5-6 and TRBJ1-5; D possibly corresponds to TRBD1 (6 bases). The CDR3 is made up of 16 amino acids. The V gene's germline CDR1 is SGHDT and CDR2 YYEEEE. The ends were cut back, 0 bases at V and 3 bases at J, with 13 bases in the middle. Here the CDR3 reads CASSLATTGVNQPQHF. The CDR3 coding sequence is TGTGCCAGCAGCTTGGCCACGACAGGAGTCAATCAGCCCCAGCATTTT.

V and J are TRBV29-1 and TRBJ2-1; 7 bases agree with TRBD2. V shed 1 base and J 1 base; nucleotides not matched to a gene: 7. Per germline, CDR1 SQVTM and CDR2 ANQGSEA. The CDR3 is 16 amino acids. The CDR3 here is CSVEGIAGLSYNEQFF. The DNA of the CDR3 is TGCAGCGTTGAAGGGATAGCGGGTTTATCCTACAATGAGCAGTTCTTC.

V usage is TRBV4-2 and J usage is TRBJ1-3, with D unresolved. The CDR3 spans 15 residues. Looked up from germline, CDR1 is LGHNA and CDR2 is YNFKEQ. Trimming took 0 bases from V and 1 from J, leaving 7 bases between them. The CDR3 region is CASSQDLGSGNTIYF. The CDR3 DNA is TGTGCCAGCAGCCAAGATCTAGGGTCTGGAAACACCATATATTTT.

This clone came up a few times. The rearrangement uses TRBV28 and TRBJ2-5; 11 positions agree with TRBD2. This CDR3 region has 15 residues. Germline assignment: CDR1 MDHEN and CDR2 SYDVKM. The V and J ends lost 6 bases and 4 bases, in that order; junction bases with no gene match: 7. CDR3: CASRPAGTSGETQYF. The DNA for the CDR3 is TGTGCCAGCAGACCCGCCGGGACTAGCGGAGAGACCCAGTACTTC.

J is TRBJ1-3 and V is TRBV29-1; D is unresolved. The CDR3 contains 12 residues. The germline V gene encodes CDR1 SQVTM and CDR2 ANQGSEA. V lost 3 bases and J 4 bases, leaving 7 bases between the germline ends. CDR3 sequence reads: CSVEVTGNTIYF. In nucleotides, the CDR3 is TGCAGCGTTGAGGTGACGGGAAACACCATATATTTT.

The chain carries TRBV19 and TRBJ1-1, with TRBD1 matching 7 bases. This CDR3 contains 15 residues. The V gene's germline CDR1 is LNHDA and CDR2 SQIVND (reference sequence). Losses at the gene ends were 7 bases for V and 0 bases for J; bases not matched to a gene: 8. This CDR3 is CASKAQGQMNTEAFF. CDR3 sequence (DNA): TGTGCCAGTAAAGCCCAGGGACAGATGAACACTGAAGCTTTCTTT.

The V gene is TRBV15, the J gene TRBJ1-2; D gene ambiguous. V lost 0 bases and J 5 bases, leaving 22 bases between the germline ends. The CDR3 length is 18 residues. Per germline, CDR1 LNHNV and CDR2 YYDKDF (reference sequence). CDR3 region: CATSRDRAQAGRNYGYTF. In DNA form, the CDR3 reads TGTGCCACCAGCAGAGATAGGGCGCAGGCAGGAAGAAATTATGGCTACACCTTC.

This chain links TRBV2 with TRBJ2-7, with TRBD2 matching over 11 bases. The CDR3 covers 15 residues. CDR1 is SNHLY and CDR2 is FYNNEI in the germline V gene. V lost 8 bases to trimming and J lost 0 bases; unmatched junction nucleotides: 6. The DNA for the CDR3 is TGTGCCAGCTCTAGCGGGGGGCAGAGCTCCTACGAGCAGTACTTC. This sequence encodes CASSSGGQSSYEQYF. Full variable domain (missing parts from reference TRBV2 and TRBJ2-7): EPEVTQTPSHQVTQMGQEVILRCVPISNHLYFYWYRQILGQKVEFLVSFYNNEISEKSEIFDDQFSVERPDGSNFTLKIRSTKLEDSAMYFCASSSGGQSSYEQYFGPGTRLTVT.

The chain is built from TRBV19 and TRBJ2-3; the D gene is possibly TRBD1 (6 bases). CDR1 is LNHDA, CDR2 SQIVND, per germline (reference sequence). The ends were cut back, 5 bases at V and 0 bases at J, with 12 bases in the middle. This CDR3 contains 15 residues. The CDR3 is CASSRQDSSTDTQYF. In DNA, the CDR3 is TGTGCCAGTAGTCGGCAGGACAGTAGCACAGATACGCAGTATTTT.

The rearrangement joins TRBV30 to TRBJ1-3, with D possibly TRBD1 on 5 matching bases. V was pared by 2 bases and J by 4 bases, with 12 bases between. Germline loops: CDR1 GTSNPN, CDR2 SVGIG (reference sequence). The CDR3 spans 14 residues. The CDR3 reads CAWSPGLPGNTIYF. The CDR3 bases are TGTGCCTGGAGTCCGGGACTCCCCGGAAACACCATATATTTT.

This clone is deemed large. The rearrangement joins TRBV29-1 to TRBJ2-1; TRBD2 aligns across 7 bases. The CDR3 spans 14 residues. Unmatched junction bases numbered 5, after V lost 2 bases and J lost 4 bases. CDR1 and CDR2 (germline): SQVTM, ANQGSEA. The CDR3, as DNA: TGCAGCGTTGAAAGGGACTACACGTACAATGAGCAGTTCTTC. It codes for CSVERDYTYNEQFF.